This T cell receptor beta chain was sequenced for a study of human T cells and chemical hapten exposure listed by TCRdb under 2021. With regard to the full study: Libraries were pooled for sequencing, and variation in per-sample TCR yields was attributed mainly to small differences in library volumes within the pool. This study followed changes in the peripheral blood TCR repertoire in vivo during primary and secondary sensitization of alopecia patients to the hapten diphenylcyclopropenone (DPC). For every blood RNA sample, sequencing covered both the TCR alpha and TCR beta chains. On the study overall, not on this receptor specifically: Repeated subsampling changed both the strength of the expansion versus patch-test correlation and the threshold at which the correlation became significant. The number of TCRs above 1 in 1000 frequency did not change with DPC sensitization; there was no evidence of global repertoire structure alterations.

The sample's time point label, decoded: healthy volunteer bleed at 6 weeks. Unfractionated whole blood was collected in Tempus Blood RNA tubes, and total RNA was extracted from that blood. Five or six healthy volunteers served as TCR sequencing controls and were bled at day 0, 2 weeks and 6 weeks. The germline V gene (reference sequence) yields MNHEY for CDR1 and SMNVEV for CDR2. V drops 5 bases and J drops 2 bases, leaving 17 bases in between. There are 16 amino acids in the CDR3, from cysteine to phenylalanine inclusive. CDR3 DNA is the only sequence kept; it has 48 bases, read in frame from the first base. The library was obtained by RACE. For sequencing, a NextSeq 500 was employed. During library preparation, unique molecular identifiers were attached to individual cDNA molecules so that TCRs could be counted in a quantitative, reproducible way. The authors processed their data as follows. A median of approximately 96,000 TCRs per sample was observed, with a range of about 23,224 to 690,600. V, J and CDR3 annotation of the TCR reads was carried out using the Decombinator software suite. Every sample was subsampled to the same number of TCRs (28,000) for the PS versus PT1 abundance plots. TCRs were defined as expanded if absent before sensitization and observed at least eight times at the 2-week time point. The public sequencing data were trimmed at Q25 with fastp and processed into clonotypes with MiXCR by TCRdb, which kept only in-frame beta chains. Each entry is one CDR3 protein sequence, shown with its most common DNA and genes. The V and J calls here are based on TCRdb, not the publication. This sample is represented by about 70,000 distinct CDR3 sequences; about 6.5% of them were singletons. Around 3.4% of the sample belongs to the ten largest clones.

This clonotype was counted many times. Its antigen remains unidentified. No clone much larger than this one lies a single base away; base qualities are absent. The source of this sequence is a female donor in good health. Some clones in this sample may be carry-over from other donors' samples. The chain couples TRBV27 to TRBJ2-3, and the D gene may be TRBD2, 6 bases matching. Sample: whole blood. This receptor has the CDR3 CASSPLGGRLTDTQYF. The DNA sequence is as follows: TGTGCCAGCAGTCCACTCGGGGGACGCCTCACAGATACGCAGTATTTT.